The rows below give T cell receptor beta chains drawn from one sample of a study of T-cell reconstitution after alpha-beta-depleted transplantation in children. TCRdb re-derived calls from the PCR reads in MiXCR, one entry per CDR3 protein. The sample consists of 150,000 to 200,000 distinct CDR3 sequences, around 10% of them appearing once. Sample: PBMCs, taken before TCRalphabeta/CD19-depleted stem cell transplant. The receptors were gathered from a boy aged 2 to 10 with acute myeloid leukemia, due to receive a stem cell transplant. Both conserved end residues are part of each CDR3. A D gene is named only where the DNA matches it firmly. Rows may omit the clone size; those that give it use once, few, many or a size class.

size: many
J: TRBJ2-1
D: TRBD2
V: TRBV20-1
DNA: TGCAGTGCCCAATTAGCGGGAAGCTGGAATGAGCAGTTCTTC
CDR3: CSAQLAGSWNEQFF

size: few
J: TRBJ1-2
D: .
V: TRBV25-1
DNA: TGTGCCAGCAGCGGGTCGGGTGGCTACACCTTC
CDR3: CASSGSGGYTF

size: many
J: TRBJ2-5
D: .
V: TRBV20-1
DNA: TGCAGTGCGGGAGTCCAGCGAGAGACCCAGTACTTC
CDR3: CSAGVQRETQYF

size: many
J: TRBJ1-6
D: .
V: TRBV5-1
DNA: TGCGCCAGCAGCTTCTCCCCCCAGGAGTCACCCCTCCACTTT
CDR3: CASSFSPQESPLHF

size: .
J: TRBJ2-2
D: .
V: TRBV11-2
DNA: TGTGCCAGCAGCTTAGGGAGGGGCACAGGGCCCAGATCCGGGGAGCTGTTTTTT
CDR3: CASSLGRGTGPRSGELFF

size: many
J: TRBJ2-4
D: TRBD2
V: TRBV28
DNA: TGTGCCAGCAGTCCGGCGGGGACTAGCCAAAACATTCAGTACTTC
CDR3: CASSPAGTSQNIQYF

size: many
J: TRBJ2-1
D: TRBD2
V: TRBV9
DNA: TGTGCCAGCAGCGTGGGGGGACTAGCGGGAGACTACAATGAGCAGTTCTTC
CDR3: CASSVGGLAGDYNEQFF

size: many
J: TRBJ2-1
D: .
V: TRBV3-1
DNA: TGTGCCAGCAGCCGGTTTTGGGACAGGGTTCCAAAGGTTGGCGGGAGGGGGTACAATGAGCAGTTCTTC
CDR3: CASSRFWDRVPKVGGRGYNEQFF

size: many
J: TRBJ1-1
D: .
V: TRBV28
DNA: TGTGCCAGCAGTTTCGGTTACGGATATGAAGCTTTCTTT
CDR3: CASSFGYGYEAFF

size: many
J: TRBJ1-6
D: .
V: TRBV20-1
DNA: TGCAGTGCTCGGTGGGTCGGTAATTCACCCCTCCACTTT
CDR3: CSARWVGNSPLHF

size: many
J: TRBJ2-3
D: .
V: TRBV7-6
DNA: TGTGCCAGCAGCTTAGTGCCGCCGGAGGTAGCCGTCACAGATACGCAGTATTTT
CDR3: CASSLVPPEVAVTDTQYF

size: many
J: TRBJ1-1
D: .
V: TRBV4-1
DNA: TGCGCCAGCAGCCAAGATGAAGGGAGTGCTTTCTTT
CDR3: CASSQDEGSAFF

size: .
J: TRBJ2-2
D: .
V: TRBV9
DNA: TGTGCCAGCAGCGCCAGCATGCGTGTTGCCGGGGAGCTATTTTTT
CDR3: CASSASMRVAGELFF

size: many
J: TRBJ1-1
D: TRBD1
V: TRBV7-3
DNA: TGTGCCAGCAGCTTACACGGACAGGGGGCAAGGGAAAACACTGAAGCTTTCTTT
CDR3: CASSLHGQGARENTEAFF

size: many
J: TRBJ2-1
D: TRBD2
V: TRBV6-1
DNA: TGTGCCAGCAGTCAAAGGACTAGCGGGGGGAATGAGCAGTTCTTC
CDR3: CASSQRTSGGNEQFF

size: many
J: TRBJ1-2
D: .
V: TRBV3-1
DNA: TGTGCCAGCAGCCAAGAGCAGGGAGCGAACTATGGCTACACCTTC
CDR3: CASSQEQGANYGYTF

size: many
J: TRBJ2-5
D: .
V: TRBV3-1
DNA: TGTGCCAGCAGCCAGGACCCGTTTCCGAAGACCCAGTACTTC
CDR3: CASSQDPFPKTQYF

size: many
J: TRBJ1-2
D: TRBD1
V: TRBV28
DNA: TGTGCCAGCAGCCCTGGACAGGGACCCTATGGCTACACCTTC
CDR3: CASSPGQGPYGYTF

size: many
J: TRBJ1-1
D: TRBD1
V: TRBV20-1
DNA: TGCAGTGCTCTAACTAACACAGGGGTGAACACTGAAGCTTTCTTT
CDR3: CSALTNTGVNTEAFF

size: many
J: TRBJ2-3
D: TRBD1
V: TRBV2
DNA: TGTGCCAGCAGTATGGATTGGACAGGGAGCACAGATACGCAGTATTTT
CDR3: CASSMDWTGSTDTQYF

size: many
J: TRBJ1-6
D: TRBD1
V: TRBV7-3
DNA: TGTGCCAGCAGCTTGGGGACAGGGGGCTCACCCCTCCACTTT
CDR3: CASSLGTGGSPLHF

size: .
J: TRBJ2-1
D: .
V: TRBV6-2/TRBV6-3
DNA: TGTGCCAGCAGTCCTCTTTTCGGGGGGCTCTCCTACAATGAGCAGTTCTTC
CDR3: CASSPLFGGLSYNEQFF

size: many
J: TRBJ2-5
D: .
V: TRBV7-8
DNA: TGTGCCAGCAGCCCCCGGAGGGGGGCCCAAGAGACCCAGTACTTC
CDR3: CASSPRRGAQETQYF

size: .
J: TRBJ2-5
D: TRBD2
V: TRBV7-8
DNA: TGTGCCAGCAGCCGGAGCGGGGGTCAAGAGACCCAGTACTTC
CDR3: CASSRSGGQETQYF

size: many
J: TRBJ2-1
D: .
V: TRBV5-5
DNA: TGTGCCAGCAGCTTGACTGGACAGATATACAATGAGCAGTTCTTC
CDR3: CASSLTGQIYNEQFF

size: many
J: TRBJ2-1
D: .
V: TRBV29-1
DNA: TGCAGCGTTGATCGGGGCAATGAGCAGTTCTTC
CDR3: CSVDRGNEQFF

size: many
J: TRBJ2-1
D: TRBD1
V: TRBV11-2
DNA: TGTGCCAGCAGGGGCAGGGGGAATGAGCAGTTCTTC
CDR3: CASRGRGNEQFF

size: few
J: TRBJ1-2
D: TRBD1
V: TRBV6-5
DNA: TGTGCCAGCAGTTACTCCTGGACAGGGGGTTTGTATGGCTACACCTTC
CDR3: CASSYSWTGGLYGYTF

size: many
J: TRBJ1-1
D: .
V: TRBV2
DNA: TGTGCCAGCAGTGGACAGAGTAACACTGAAGCTTTCTTT
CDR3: CASSGQSNTEAFF

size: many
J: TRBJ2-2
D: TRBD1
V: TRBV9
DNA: TGTGCCAGCAGCGGCCGGGACAGACCATTGAACACCGGGGAGCTGTTTTTT
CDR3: CASSGRDRPLNTGELFF

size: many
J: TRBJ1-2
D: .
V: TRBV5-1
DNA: TGCGCCAGCAGTCTGATGCGGTCCGCACCGTATGGCTACACCTTC
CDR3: CASSLMRSAPYGYTF

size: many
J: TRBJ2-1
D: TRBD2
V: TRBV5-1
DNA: TGCGCCAGCAGAGCCGGACTAGCGGGAACTTACAATGAGCAGTTCTTC
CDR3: CASRAGLAGTYNEQFF

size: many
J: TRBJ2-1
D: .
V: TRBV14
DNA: TGTGCCAGCAGCCCCGGCCGCAATGAGCAGTTCTTC
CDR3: CASSPGRNEQFF

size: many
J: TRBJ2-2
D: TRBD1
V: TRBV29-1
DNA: TGCAGCGTCCTCGGACAGGGGGCTAACGGGGAGCTGTTTTTT
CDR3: CSVLGQGANGELFF

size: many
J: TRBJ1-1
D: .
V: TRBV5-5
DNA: TGTGCCAGCAGCTTGTTGGAAATGAACACTGAAGCTTTCTTT
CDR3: CASSLLEMNTEAFF

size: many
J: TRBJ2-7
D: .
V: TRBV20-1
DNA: TGCAGTGCTAGAGGTTCCGCCGTCTACGAGCAGTACTTC
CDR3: CSARGSAVYEQYF

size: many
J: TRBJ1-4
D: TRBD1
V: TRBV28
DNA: TGTGCCAGCAGTTCGGGGGACAGGGAAAAACTGTTTTTT
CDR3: CASSSGDREKLFF

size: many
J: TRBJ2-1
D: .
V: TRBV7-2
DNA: TGTGCCAGCAGCCAGGGAGTAAACAATGAGCAGTTCTTC
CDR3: CASSQGVNNEQFF

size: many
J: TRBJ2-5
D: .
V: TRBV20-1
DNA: TGCAGTGCTAGACCGATAGAGACCCAGTACTTC
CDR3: CSARPIETQYF

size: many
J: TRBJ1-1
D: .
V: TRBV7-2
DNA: TGTGCCAGCAGCCCCAGGGACTGGAACACTGAAGCTTTCTTT
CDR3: CASSPRDWNTEAFF

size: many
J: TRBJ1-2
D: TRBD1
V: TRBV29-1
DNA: TGCAGCGTTGATTTGACCGGGACAGGGATCTTCTATGGCTACACCTTC
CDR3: CSVDLTGTGIFYGYTF

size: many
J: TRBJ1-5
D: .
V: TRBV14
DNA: TGTGCCAGCAGCCGGGTTGGGCATTACAGCAATCAGCCCCAGCATTTT
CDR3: CASSRVGHYSNQPQHF

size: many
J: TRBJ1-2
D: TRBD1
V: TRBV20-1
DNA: TGCAGTGCTAGGGAGGGGACAGTGGGATATGGCTACACCTTC
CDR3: CSAREGTVGYGYTF

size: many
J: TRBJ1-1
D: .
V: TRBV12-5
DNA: TGTGCTAGTGGTTCCTTTTACTTGAACACTGAAGCTTTCTTT
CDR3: CASGSFYLNTEAFF

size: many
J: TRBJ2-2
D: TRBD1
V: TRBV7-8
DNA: TGTGCCAGCAGGCGTACAGGGGCCGGGGAGCTGTTTTTT
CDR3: CASRRTGAGELFF

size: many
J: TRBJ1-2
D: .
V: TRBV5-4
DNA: TGTGCCAGCACCCGGACGGGCGGCGACTATGGCTACACCTTC
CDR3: CASTRTGGDYGYTF

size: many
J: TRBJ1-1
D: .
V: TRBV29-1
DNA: TGCAGCGGACGACAGAGCTTAAACACTGAAGCTTTCTTT
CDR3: CSGRQSLNTEAFF

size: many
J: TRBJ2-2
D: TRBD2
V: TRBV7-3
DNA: TGTGCCAGCAGCTTAGGAGCGGGGGCCTCCACCGGGGAGCTGTTTTTT
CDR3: CASSLGAGASTGELFF

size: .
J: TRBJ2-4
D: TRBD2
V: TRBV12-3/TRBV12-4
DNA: TGTGCCAGCGTGCGATCGGGACTAGAAAACATTCAGTACTTC
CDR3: CASVRSGLENIQYF

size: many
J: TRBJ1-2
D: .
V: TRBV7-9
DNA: TGTGCCAGCAGCTTAGCGAGCGGGAGGGATTCGGGCTATGGCTACACCTTC
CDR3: CASSLASGRDSGYGYTF

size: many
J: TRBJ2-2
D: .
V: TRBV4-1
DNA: TGCGCCAGCAGCCAGTGGGGGGTAAACGGGGAGCTGTTTTTT
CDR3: CASSQWGVNGELFF

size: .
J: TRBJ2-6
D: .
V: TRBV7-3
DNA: TGTGCCAGCAGCTTAACATCCTTCTCTGGGGCCAACGTCCTGACTTTC
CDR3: CASSLTSFSGANVLTF

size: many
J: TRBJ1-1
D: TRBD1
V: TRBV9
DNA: TGTGCCAGCAGCGTAGGGGCAGGGGGGAACACTGAAGCTTTCTTT
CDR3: CASSVGAGGNTEAFF

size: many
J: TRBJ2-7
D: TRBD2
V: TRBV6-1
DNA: TGTGCCAGCAGGATGGGAGGGCCGGAGAATCTCGAGCAGTACTTC
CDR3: CASRMGGPENLEQYF